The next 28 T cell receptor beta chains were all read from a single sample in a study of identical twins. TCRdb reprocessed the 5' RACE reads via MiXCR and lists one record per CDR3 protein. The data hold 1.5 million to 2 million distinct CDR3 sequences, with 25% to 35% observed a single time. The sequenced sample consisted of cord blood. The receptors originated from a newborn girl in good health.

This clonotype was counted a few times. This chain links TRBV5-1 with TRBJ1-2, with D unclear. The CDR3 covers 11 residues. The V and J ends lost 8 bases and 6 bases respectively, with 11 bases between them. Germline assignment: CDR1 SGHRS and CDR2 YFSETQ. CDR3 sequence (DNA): TGCGCCAGTGAGGACGGAAATGGCTACACCTTC. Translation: CASEDGNGYTF.

In DNA, the CDR3 is TGCAGTGCTAGTCTTAGCGGGAGGCGAGAGACCCAGTTCTTC. Translating gives CSASLSGRRETQFF. J is TRBJ2-1 and V is TRBV20-1; 10 nucleotides line up with TRBD2. The CDR3 contains 14 residues. CDR1 and CDR2 (germline): DFQATT, SNEGSKA (reference sequence). V shed 3 bases, J shed 13 bases, and the junction held 12 bases outside the gene matches.

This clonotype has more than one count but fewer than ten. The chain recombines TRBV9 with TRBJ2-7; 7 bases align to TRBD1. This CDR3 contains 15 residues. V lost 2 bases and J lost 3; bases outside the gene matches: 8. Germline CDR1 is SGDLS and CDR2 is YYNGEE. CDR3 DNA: TGTGCCAGCAGCGTTGAGGGACAGCCCTTCTACGAGCAGTACTTC. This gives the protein CASSVEGQPFYEQYF.

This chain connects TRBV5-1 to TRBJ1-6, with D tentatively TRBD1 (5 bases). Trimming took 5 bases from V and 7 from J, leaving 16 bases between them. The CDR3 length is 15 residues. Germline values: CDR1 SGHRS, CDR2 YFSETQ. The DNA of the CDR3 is TGCGCCAGCAGAGGGGAACTGACCCCGAATTCACCCCTCCACTTT. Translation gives CASRGELTPNSPLHF. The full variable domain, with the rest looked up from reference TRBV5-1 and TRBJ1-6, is KAGVTQTPRYLIKTRGQQVTLSCSPISGHRSVSWYQQTPGQGLQFLFEYFSETQRNKGNFPGRFSGRQFSNSRSEMNVSTLELGDSALYLCASRGELTPNSPLHFGNGTRLTVT.

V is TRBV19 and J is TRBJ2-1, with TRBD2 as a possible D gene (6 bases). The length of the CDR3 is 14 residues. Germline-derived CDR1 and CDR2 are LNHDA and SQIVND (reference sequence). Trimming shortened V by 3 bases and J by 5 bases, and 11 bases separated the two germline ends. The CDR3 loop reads CASSIGLPNNEQFF. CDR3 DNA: TGTGCCAGTAGTATCGGACTACCTAACAATGAGCAGTTCTTC.

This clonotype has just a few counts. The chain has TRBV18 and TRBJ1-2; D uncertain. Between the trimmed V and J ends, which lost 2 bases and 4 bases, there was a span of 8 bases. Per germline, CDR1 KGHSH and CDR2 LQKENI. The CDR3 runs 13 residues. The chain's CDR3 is CASSPRSSYGYTF. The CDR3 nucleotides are TGTGCCAGCTCACCAAGATCCTCCTATGGCTACACCTTC.

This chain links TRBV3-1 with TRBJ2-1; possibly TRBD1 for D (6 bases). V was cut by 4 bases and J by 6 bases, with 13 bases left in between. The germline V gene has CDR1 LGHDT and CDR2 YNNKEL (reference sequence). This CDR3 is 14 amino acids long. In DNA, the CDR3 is TGTGCCAGCAGCCCAGGGGTCAGAGTCAATGAGCAGTTCTTC. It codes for CASSPGVRVNEQFF.

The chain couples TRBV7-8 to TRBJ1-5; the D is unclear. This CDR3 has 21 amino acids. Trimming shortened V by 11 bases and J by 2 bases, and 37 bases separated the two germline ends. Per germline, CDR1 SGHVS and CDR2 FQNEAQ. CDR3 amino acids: CAGVWVKSKVGPKEGNQPQHF. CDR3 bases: TGTGCCGGGGTTTGGGTTAAGTCGAAAGTTGGGCCAAAGGAGGGCAATCAGCCCCAGCATTTT.

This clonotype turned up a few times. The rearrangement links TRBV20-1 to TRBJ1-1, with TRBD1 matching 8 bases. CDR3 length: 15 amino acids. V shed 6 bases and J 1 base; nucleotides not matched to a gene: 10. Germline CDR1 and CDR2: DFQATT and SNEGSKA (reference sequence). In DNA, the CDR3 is TGCAGTGCGGGCGAGGCCAGGGGGCGGAACACTGAAGCTTTCTTT. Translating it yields CSAGEARGRNTEAFF.

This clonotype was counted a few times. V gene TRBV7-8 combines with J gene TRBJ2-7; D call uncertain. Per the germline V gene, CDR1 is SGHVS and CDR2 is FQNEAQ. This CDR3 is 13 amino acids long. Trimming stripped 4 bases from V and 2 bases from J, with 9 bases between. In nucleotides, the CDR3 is TGTGCCAGCAGCTCAAGAGGACCCTACGAGCAGTACTTC. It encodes CASSSRGPYEQYF.

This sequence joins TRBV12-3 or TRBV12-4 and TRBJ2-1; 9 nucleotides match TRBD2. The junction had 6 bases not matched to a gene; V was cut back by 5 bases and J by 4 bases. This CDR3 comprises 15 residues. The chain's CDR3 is CASSTRTSVYNEQFF. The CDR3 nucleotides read TGTGCCAGCAGTACTCGGACTAGCGTTTACAATGAGCAGTTCTTC.

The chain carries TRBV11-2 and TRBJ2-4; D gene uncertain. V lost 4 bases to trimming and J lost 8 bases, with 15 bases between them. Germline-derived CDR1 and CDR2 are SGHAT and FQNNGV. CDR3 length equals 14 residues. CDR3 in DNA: TGTGCCAGCAGCTACTCTTACGTCGGAGACATTCAGTACTTC. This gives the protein CASSYSYVGDIQYF.

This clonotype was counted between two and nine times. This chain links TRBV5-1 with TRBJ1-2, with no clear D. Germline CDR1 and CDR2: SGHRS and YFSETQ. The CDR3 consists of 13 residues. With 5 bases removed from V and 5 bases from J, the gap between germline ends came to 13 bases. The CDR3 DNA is TGCGCCAGCAGTGCGGTCGGTAATTATGGCTACACCTTC. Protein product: CASSAVGNYGYTF.

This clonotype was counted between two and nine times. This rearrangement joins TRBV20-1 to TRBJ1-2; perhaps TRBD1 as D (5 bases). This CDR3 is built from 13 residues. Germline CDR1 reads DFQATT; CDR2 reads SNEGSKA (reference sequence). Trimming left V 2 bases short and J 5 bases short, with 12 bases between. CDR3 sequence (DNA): TGCAGTGCTAGACAGGGTTTTTTTTATGGCTACACCTTC. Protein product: CSARQGFFYGYTF.

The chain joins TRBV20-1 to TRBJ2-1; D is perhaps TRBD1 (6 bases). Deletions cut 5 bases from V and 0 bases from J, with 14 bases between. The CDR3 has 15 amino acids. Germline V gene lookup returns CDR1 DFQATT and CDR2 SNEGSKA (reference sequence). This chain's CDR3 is CSARWGPSSYNEQFF. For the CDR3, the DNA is TGCAGTGCTCGGTGGGGGCCGAGCTCCTACAATGAGCAGTTCTTC.

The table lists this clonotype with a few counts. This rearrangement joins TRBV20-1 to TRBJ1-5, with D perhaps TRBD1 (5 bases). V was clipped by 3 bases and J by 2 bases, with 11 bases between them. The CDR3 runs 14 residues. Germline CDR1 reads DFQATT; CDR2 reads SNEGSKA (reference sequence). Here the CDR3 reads CSASPRVGNQPQHF. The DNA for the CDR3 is TGCAGTGCTAGCCCCAGGGTGGGCAATCAGCCCCAGCATTTT.

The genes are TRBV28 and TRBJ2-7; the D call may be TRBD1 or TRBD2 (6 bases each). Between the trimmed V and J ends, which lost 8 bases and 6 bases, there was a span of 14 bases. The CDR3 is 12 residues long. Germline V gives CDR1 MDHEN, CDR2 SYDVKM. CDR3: CASLQQGGEQYF. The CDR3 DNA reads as TGTGCCAGCCTACAACAGGGAGGCGAGCAGTACTTC.

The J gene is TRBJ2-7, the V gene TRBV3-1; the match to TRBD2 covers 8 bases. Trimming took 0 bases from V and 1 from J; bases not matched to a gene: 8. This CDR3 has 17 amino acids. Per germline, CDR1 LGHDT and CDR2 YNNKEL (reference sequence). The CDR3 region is CASSQEGALAGSYEQYF. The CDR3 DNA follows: TGTGCCAGCAGCCAAGAAGGGGCTCTAGCGGGTTCCTACGAGCAGTACTTC.

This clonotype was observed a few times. The CDR3 DNA follows: TGTGCCAGCAGCTTAAGCACCTTACAGGGGGCTCGGACTGAAGCTTTCTTT. Translating gives CASSLSTLQGARTEAFF. The chain couples TRBV27 to TRBJ1-1, with TRBD1 identical over 9 bases. Germline V gene data show CDR1 as MNHEY and CDR2 as SMNVEV (reference sequence). The CDR3 consists of 17 residues. Trimming cost V 6 bases and J 5 bases; bases outside gene matches: 16.

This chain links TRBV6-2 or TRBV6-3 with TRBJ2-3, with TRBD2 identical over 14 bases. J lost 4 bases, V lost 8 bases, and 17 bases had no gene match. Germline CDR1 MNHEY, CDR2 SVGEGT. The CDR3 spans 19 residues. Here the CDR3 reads CASRKTARLAGGPADTQYF. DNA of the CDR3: TGTGCCAGCCGTAAAACAGCGCGACTAGCGGGAGGGCCGGCAGATACGCAGTATTTT.

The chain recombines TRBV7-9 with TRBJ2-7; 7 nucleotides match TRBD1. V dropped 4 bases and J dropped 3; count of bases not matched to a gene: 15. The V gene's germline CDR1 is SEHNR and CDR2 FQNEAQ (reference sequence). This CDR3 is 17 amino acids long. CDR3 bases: TGTGCCAGCAGCTCAGTCTTCGACAGGGCGGAGTACTACGAGCAGTACTTC. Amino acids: CASSSVFDRAEYYEQYF.

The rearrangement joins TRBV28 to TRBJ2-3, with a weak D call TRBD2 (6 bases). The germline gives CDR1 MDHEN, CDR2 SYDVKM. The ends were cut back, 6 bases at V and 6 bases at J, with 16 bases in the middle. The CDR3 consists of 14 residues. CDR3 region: CASSPFAGPDTQYF. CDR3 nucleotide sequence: TGTGCCAGCAGCCCTTTCGCGGGACCCGATACGCAGTATTTT.

The CDR3 DNA follows: TGTGCCAGCAGCACCAACAGACAGGGCCCTCAAGCTAACTATGGCTACACCTTC. Translating it yields CASSTNRQGPQANYGYTF. This chain uses TRBV9 with TRBJ1-2, with TRBD1 matching 7 bases. There are 18 residues in the CDR3. Germline V gene data show CDR1 as SGDLS and CDR2 as YYNGEE. The V gene end was trimmed by 4 bases and the J gene end by 0 bases; junction bases not matched to a gene: 15.

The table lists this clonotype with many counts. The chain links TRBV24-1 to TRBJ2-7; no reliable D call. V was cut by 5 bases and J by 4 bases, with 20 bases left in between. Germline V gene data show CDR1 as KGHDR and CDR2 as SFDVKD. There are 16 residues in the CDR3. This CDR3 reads CATSVVAPRINYEQYF. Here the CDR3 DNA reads TGTGCCACCAGTGTCGTAGCACCGAGGATTAATTACGAGCAGTACTTC.

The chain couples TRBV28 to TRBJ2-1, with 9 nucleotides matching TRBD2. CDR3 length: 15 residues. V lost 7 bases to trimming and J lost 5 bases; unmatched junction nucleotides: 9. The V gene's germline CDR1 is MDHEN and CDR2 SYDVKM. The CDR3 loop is CASTKGLAIHNEQFF. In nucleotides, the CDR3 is TGTGCCAGCACCAAAGGACTAGCGATTCACAATGAGCAGTTCTTC.

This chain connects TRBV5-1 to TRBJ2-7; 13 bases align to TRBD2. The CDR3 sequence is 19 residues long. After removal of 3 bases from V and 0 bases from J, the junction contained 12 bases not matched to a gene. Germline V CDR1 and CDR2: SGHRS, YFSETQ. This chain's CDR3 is CASSSYQTSGGLSSYEQYF. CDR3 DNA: TGCGCCAGCAGCTCGTATCAGACTAGCGGGGGGCTAAGCTCCTACGAGCAGTACTTC.

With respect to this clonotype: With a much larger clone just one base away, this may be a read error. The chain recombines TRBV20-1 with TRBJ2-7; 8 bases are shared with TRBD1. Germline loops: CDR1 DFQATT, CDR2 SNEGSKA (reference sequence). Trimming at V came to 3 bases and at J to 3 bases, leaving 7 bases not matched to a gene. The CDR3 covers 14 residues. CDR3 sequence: CSASRGQGIYEQYF. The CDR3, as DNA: TGCAGTGCTAGCAGGGGGCAAGGAATCTACGAGCAGTACTTC.

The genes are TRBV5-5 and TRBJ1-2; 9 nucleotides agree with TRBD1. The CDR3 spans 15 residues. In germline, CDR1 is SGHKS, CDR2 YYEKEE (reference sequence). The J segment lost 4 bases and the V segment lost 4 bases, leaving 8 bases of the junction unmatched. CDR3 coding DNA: TGTGCCAGCAGCAGGGGACAGGGATTGGCCTATGGCTACACCTTC. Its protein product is CASSRGQGLAYGYTF.